This T cell receptor (beta chain) was identified in a study of shared clonotypes between healthy human individuals. Assay: immunoSEQ multiplex PCR; the TCRdb copy retains only in-frame clones and omits some. The sample carries roughly 1,100,000 clones, about 75% recorded once. The CDR3 is 16 residues long. Germline CDR1 and CDR2: KGHSH and LQKENI. Deletions cut 8 bases from V and 0 bases from J, with 16 bases between. This chain joins TRBV18 and TRBJ2-2; D is possibly TRBD1 (5 bases). This TCR derives from a man in his late teens or twenties in good health. Sample: memory CD4+ T cells sorted from blood. Sample subset: CD45RA-negative fraction. CDR3 residues: CASPREGAPNTGELFF. CDR3 coding DNA: TGTGCCAGCCCCAGGGAAGGGGCGCCGAACACCGGGGAGCTGTTTTTT.